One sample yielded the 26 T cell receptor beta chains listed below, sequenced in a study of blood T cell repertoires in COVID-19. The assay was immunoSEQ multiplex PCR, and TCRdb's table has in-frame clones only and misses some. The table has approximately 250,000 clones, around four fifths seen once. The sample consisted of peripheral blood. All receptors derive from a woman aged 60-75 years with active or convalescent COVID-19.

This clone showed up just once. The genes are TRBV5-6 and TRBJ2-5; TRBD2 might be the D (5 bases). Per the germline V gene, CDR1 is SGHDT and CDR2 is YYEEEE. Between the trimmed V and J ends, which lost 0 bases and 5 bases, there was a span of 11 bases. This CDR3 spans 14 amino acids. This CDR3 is CASSLAVAGETQYF. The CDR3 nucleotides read TGTGCCAGCAGCTTGGCCGTCGCGGGCGAGACCCAGTACTTC.

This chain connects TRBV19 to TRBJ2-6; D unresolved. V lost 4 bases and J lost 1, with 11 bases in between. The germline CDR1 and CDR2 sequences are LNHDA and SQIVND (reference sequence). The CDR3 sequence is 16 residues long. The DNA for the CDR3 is TGTGCCAGTAGTACAAACGTGAGATCTGGGGCCAACGTCCTGACTTTC. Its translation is CASSTNVRSGANVLTF.

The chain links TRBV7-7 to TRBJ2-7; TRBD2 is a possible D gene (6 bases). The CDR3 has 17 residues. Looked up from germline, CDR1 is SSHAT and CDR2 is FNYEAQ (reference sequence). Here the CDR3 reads CASSLVTRGKSSYEQYV. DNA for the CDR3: TGTGCTAGCAGCTTAGTAACCCGGGGGAAGAGCTCCTACGAGCAGTACGTC.

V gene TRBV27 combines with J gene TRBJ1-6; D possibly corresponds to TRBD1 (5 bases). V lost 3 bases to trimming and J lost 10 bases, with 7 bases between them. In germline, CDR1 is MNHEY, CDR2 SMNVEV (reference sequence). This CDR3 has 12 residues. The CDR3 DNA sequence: TGTGCCAGCAGTTTTCCAGGGTCACCCCTCCACTTT. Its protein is CASSFPGSPLHF.

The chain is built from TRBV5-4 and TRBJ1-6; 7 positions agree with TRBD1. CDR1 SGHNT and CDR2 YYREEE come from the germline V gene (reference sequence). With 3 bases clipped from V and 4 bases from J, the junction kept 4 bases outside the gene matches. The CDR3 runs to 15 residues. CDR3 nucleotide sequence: TGTGCCAGCAGCTCAAAGACAGGGTATAATTCACCCCTCCACTTT. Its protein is CASSSKTGYNSPLHF.

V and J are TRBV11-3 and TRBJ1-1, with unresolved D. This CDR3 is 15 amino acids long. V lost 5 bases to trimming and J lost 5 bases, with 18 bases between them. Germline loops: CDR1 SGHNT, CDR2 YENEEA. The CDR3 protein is CASSPSRGMGTEAFF. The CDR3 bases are TGTGCCAGCAGCCCTTCCCGGGGAATGGGGACTGAAGCTTTCTTT.

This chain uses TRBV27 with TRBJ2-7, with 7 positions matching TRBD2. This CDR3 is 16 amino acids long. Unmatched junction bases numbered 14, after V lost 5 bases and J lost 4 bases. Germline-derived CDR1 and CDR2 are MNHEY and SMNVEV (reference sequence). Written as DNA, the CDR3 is TGTGCCAGCAGTCCTAGGTGGGGGGAGGGAACTTACGAGCAGTACTTC. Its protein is CASSPRWGEGTYEQYF.

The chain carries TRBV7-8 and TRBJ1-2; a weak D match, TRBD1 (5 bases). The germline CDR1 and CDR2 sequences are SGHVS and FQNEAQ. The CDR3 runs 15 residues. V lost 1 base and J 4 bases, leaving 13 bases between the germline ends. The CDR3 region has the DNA TGTGCCAGCAGCTTAGGCAGGGTTAAACTCTATGGCTACACCTTC. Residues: CASSLGRVKLYGYTF.

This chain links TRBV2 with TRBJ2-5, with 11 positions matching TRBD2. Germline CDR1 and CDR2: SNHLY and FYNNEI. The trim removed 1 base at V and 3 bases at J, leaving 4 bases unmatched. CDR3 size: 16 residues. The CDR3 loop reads CASSEGYSGGEETQYF. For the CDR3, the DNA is TGTGCCAGCAGTGAAGGGTATAGCGGGGGGGAAGAGACCCAGTACTTC.

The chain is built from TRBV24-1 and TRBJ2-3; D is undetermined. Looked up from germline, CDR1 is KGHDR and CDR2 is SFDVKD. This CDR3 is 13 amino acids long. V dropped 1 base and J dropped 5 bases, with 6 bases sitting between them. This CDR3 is CATSDFTEDTQYF. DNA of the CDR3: TGTGCCACCAGTGATTTTACTGAAGATACGCAGTATTTT.

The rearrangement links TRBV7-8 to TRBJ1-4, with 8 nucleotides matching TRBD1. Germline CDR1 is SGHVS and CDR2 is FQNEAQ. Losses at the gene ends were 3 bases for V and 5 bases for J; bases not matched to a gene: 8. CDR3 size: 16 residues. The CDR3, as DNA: TGTGCCAGCAGCTTGGACAGGGTGGGTCGGAATGAAAAACTGTTTTTT. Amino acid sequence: CASSLDRVGRNEKLFF.

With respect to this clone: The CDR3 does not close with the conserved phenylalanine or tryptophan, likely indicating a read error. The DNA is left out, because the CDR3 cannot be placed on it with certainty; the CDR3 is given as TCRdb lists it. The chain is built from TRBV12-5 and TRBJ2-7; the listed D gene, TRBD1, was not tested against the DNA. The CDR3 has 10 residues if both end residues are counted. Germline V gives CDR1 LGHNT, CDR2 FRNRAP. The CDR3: CASGPGSGTS.

Written as DNA, the CDR3 is TGTGCCAGCAGTGAACCAGCGGGGGCAAACAATGAGCAGTTCTTC. This codes for CASSEPAGANNEQFF. This chain connects TRBV6-1 to TRBJ2-1; 8 bases agree with TRBD2. CDR1 and CDR2 (germline): MNHNS, SASEGT. This CDR3 has 15 residues. Germline trimming cut 2 bases from V and 5 bases from J; bases unmatched to any gene: 5.

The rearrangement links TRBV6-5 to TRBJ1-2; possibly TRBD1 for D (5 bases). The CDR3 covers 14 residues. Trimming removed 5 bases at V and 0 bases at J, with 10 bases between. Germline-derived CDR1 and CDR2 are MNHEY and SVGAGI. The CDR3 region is CASSPTAPNYGYTF. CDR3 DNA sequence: TGTGCCAGCAGTCCGACAGCCCCTAACTATGGCTACACCTTC.

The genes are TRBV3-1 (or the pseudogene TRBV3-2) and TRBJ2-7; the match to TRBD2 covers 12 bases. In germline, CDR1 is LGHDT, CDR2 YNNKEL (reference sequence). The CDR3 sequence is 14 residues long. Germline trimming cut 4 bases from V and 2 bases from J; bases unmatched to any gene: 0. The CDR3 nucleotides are TGTGCCAGCAGCCGGACTAGCGGGACCTACGAGCAGTACTTC. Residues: CASSRTSGTYEQYF.

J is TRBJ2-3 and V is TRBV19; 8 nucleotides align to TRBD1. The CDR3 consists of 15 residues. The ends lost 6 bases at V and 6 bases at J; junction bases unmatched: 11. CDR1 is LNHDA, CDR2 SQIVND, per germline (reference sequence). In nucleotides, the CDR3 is TGTGCCAGTAGCGGGACAGGTGGGGTGGTCGATACGCAGTATTTT. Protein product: CASSGTGGVVDTQYF.

The CDR3 DNA sequence: TGTGCCAGCAGCCGTGACAGGGAGGCTCATAGCTATGGCTACACCTTC. Translating it yields CASSRDREAHSYGYTF. This rearrangement joins TRBV14 to TRBJ1-2; TRBD1 agrees at 7 bases. V lost 4 bases, J lost 4 bases, and 12 bases stayed unmatched. Germline-derived CDR1 and CDR2 are SGHDN and FVKESK. This CDR3 comprises 16 residues.

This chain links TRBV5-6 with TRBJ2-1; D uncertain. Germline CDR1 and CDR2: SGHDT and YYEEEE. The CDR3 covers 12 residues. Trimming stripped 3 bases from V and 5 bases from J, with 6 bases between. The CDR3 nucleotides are TGTGCCAGCAGCTGGAGAAACAATGAGCAGTTCTTC. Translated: CASSWRNNEQFF.

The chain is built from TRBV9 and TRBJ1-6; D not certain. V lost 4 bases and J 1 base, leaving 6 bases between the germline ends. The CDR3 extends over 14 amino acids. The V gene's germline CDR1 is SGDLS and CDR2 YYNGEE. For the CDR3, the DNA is TGTGCCAGCAGCCCCCAATCCTATAATTCACCCCTCCACTTT. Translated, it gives CASSPQSYNSPLHF.

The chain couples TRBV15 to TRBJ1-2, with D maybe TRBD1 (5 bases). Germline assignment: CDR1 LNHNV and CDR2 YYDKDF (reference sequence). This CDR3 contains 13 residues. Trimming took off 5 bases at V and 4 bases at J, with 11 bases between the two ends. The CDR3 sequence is CATSGTEVYGYTF. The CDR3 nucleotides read TGTGCCACCAGCGGGACTGAGGTCTATGGCTACACCTTC.

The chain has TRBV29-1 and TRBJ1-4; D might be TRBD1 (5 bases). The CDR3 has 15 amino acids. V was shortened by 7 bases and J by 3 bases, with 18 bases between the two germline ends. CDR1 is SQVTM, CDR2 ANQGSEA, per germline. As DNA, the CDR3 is TGCAGCGCCAATCGGGGACTAGGGGCTAATGAAAAACTGTTTTTT. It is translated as CSANRGLGANEKLFF.

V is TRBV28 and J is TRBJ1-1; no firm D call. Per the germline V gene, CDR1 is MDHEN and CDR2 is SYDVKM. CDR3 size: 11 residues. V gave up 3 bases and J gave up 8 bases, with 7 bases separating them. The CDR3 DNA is TGTGCCAGCAGTTTTGGGCAAGAAGCTTTCTTT. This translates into CASSFGQEAFF.

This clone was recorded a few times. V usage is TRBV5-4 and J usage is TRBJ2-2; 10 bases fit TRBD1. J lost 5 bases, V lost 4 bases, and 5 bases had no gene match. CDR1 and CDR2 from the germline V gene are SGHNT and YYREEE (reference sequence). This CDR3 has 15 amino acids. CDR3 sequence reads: CASSPGTGVTGELFF. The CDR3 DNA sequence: TGTGCCAGCAGCCCCGGGACAGGGGTAACCGGGGAGCTGTTTTTT.

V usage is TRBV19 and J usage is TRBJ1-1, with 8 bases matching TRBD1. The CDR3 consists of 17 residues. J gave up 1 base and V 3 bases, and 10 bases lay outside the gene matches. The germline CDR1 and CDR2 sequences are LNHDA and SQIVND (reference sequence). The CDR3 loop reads CASSMLPGTGRNTEAFF. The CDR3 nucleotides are TGTGCCAGTAGTATGCTCCCTGGGACAGGACGGAACACTGAAGCTTTCTTT.

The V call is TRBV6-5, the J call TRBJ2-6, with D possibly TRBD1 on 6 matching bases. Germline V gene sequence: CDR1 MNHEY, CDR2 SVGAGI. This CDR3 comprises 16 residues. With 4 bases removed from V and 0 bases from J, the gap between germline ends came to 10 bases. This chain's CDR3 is CASSFPGDSGANVLTF. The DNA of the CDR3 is TGTGCCAGCAGTTTCCCAGGGGACTCTGGGGCCAACGTCCTGACTTTC.

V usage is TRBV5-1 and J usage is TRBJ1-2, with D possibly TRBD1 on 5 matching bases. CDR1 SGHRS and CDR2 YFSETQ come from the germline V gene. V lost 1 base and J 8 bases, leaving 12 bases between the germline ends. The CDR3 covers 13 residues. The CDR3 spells CASSLKGEAGYTF. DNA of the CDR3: TGCGCCAGCAGCTTGAAAGGGGAAGCCGGCTACACCTTC.